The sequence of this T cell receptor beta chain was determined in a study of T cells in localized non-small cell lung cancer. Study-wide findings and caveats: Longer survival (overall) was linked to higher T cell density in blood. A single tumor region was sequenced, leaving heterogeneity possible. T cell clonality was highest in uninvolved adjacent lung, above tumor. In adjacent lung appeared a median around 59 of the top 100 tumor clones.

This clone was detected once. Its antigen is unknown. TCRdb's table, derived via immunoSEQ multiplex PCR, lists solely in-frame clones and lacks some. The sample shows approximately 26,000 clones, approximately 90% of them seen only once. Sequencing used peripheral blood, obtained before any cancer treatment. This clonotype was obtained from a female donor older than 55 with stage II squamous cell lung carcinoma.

The CDR3 coding sequence is TGTGCCAGCGAGCAGGGGAGCACTGAAGCTTTCTTT. It codes for CASEQGSTEAFF. The chain carries TRBV2 and TRBJ1-1, with D tentatively TRBD1 (6 bases). This CDR3 spans 12 amino acids. Trimming stripped 8 bases from V and 4 bases from J, with 11 bases between. Germline CDR1 and CDR2: SNHLY and FYNNEI.